This TCR beta chain derives from a study of metastatic and nonmetastatic thyroid tumors. There are 14 residues in the CDR3. V lost 0 bases, J lost 8 bases, and 11 bases lay in between. CDR1 is SGHRS, CDR2 YFSETQ, per germline. Prior to thyroid surgery, none of the patients had received any treatment. TCRdb re-clonotyped the PCR reads through MiXCR. The sample includes about 43,000 clones, 3% to 3.5% of them seen just once. Material: blood. V gene TRBV5-1 combines with J gene TRBJ1-4; D is possibly TRBD1 (6 bases). The source is a female donor with papillary thyroid cancer or a benign thyroid nodule (not recorded which). Some clones in this sample may be carry-over from other donors' samples. The CDR3 nucleotides read TGCGCCAGCAGCTTGGCACAGGGTGAGGAAAAACTGTTTTTT. Its translation is CASSLAQGEEKLFF. Based on the CDR3 plus reference TRBV5-1 and TRBJ1-4, the full variable domain is KAGVTQTPRYLIKTRGQQVTLSCSPISGHRSVSWYQQTPGQGLQFLFEYFSETQRNKGNFPGRFSGRQFSNSRSEMNVSTLELGDSALYLCASSLAQGEEKLFFGSGTQLSVL.